This is a list of T cell receptor beta chains from one sample in a study of CD8 T cells in ankylosing spondylitis. TCRdb redid the calling of the 5' RACE reads with MiXCR, one entry per CDR3 protein. The data show around 300,000 distinct CDR3 sequences, roughly 10% seen once. What was sequenced was blood, either unsorted or a sorted T cell fraction (not recorded which). These receptor sequences come from a female donor with ankylosing spondylitis or in good health (not recorded which). Each CDR3 is given without its conserved first and last residue. Fields, in order: J gene, V gene, D gene, CDR3 protein. The D gene is left open where the match is weak.

TRBJ2-7 TRBV12-3/TRBV12-4 . ASTSGIGEQY
TRBJ2-2 TRBV20-1 TRBD1 SAAGTGNNGELF
TRBJ1-6 TRBV14 TRBD1 ASSLPGTGLSPLH
TRBJ2-1 TRBV20-1 TRBD1 SARSLGGLSYGYNEQF
TRBJ1-1 TRBV6-5 . ASSSLRGYSSRTEAF
TRBJ2-1 TRBV7-8 TRBD2 ASSLPRGGNEQF
TRBJ2-2 TRBV5-1 TRBD1 ASSALTGTKNTGELF
TRBJ2-1 TRBV5-1 TRBD1 ASLRTGGVDEQF
TRBJ1-2 TRBV11-2 . ASSFNKNGLGNNYGYT
TRBJ1-1 TRBV6-1 . ATGALANTEAF
TRBJ2-2 TRBV5-8 . ASSPEWAGELF
TRBJ2-2 TRBV7-9 . ASSFYTGVLF
TRBJ2-1 TRBV7-6 . ASSLRVGYNEQF
TRBJ2-4 TRBV28 TRBD2 ASSFAGGPGKNIQY
TRBJ2-7 TRBV28 . ASRDVQGRYEQY
TRBJ2-7 TRBV5-1 . ASSLNFGAVTPGEQY
TRBJ2-5 TRBV9 TRBD2 ASSVAVHGTSEETQY
TRBJ2-1 TRBV27 . EYNEQF
TRBJ1-2 TRBV29-1 . SVERVYGYT
TRBJ1-1 TRBV29-1 . SVGGGRGGNTEAF
TRBJ2-7 TRBV11-2 TRBD2 ASSFTLLAGPSYEQY
TRBJ2-5 TRBV29-1 . SVALQRGPRETQY
TRBJ2-6 TRBV6-1 TRBD2 ASLAGASISGANVLT
TRBJ2-4 TRBV15 . ATNQGMTTKNIQY
TRBJ2-1 TRBV20-1 TRBD2 SATSGTSGSHEQF
TRBJ2-1 TRBV12-3/TRBV12-4 . ASSEGPRTDNEQF
TRBJ2-3 TRBV5-1 TRBD2 ASSLAVAGGRTDTQY
TRBJ1-1 TRBV18 . ASSAGLGVGTEAF
TRBJ2-5 TRBV20-1 . SVGRAGETQY
TRBJ1-5 TRBV28 TRBD1 ASRPTGEGNQPQH
TRBJ2-5 TRBV20-1 TRBD2 SASRAGVSQETQY
TRBJ1-6 TRBV6-1 . ASNPTGDNSPLH
TRBJ2-7 TRBV20-1 . SAKEYEQY
TRBJ2-7 TRBV6-2/TRBV6-3 . ASSYLREHEQY
TRBJ1-5 TRBV14 . ASSSTWEQPQH
TRBJ2-7 TRBV7-2 . ASSLGEGGPFEQY
TRBJ1-2 TRBV28 TRBD1 ASRKDRAGGYT
TRBJ2-5 TRBV25-1 TRBD2 ASSAGRANWETQY
TRBJ1-1 TRBV9 . ASSVEQGEDTEAF
TRBJ2-7 TRBV7-9 . ASTFGGKDYYEQY
TRBJ2-2 TRBV5-4 . ASSHGTNTGELF
TRBJ1-1 TRBV20-1 . SARGTENTEAF
TRBJ2-7 TRBV25-1 . ASSETGTLGYEQY
TRBJ2-6 TRBV27 . ASSLSRDKIFSGANVLT
TRBJ2-5 TRBV9 . ASSMDGVVGTQY
TRBJ2-4 TRBV7-9 . ASSLAWQEGNIQY
TRBJ2-7 TRBV5-1 . ASSVDTPYEQY
TRBJ1-4 TRBV6-1 . ASSPPRHLLEGLF
TRBJ2-5 TRBV5-1 . ASRQQGGETQY
TRBJ1-5 TRBV10-2 . ASSEGASSDNQPQH
TRBJ2-1 TRBV30 TRBD2 AWSAKRGVYNEQF